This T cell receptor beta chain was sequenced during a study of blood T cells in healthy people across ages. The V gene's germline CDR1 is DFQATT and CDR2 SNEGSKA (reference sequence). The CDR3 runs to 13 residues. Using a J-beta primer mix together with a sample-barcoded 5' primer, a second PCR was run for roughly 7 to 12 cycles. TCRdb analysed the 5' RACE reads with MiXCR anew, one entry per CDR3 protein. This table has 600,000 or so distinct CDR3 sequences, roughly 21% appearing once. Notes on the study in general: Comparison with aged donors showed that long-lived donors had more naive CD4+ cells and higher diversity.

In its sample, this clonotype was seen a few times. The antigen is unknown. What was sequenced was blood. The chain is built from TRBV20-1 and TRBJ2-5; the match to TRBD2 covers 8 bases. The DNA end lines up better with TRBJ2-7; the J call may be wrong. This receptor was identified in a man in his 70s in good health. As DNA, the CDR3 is TGCAGTGCTACGGCGGGAGGATCCCACGAGCAGTACTTC. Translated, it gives CSATAGGSHEQYF.